This T cell receptor (beta chain) originates from a study of cytomegalovirus exposure and HLA in healthy donors (TCRdb year 2017). Background on the whole study: An earlier analysis of approximately 640 of the donors reported more than 250 Gb of sequence data and approximately 110 million unique TCR beta sequences from 190 million or so T cells. Donor age, sex, ethnicity and CMV serostatus were compiled together with the repertoire data. The study aimed to test whether cataloging public T cell receptors could reveal signatures of past pathogen exposure. An earlier analysis of 587 of the donors used high-throughput TCR beta sequencing to judge whether each TCR beta V gene segment behaved as functional or pseudogenic. An early release covering roughly 600 HLA-typed donors comprised about 310 gigabases of sequencing data and tens of millions of unique TCR sequences. A later genetic analysis used genome-wide SNP genotypes for about three fifths of the roughly 700 donors, treating that subset as a discovery cohort. The later analysis used no new phenotypic data to find candidate immune exposures, relying instead on TCR beta sequences and their occurrence across donors. Among the roughly 400 genotyped donors, around 81% belonged to the genetic ancestry cluster associated with self-reported Caucasian donors. HLA typing covered class I and class II loci at four-digit resolution. A later analysis re-examined previously published TCR beta repertoires from just over 650 donors and added high-resolution HLA genotyping to investigate patterns of TCR occurrence. In addition to the first cohort of 666 subjects, a separate validation cohort of 120 different subjects was used. Across around 400 genotyped donors of the cohort, an average of 235,054 unique TCR beta nucleotide sequences per donor were sequenced, and roughly a sixth of those sequences were non-productive. The number of typed donors differed by locus: roughly 629-640 for A, B, C, DRB1 and DQB1; some 500 for DQA1; 600 to 610 for DPA1; and around 470 for DPB1. Using immunosequencing, the study profiled T cell repertoires from about 610 subjects and related those repertoires to cytomegalovirus serostatus. Every discovery cohort repertoire had been produced on one sequencing platform. A handful of DR-DQ haplotypes were handled as single units for association and clustering because linkage in the cohort was strong. High-throughput TCR immunosequencing, statistical association of individual TCRs with disease status, and machine learning were combined to predict cytomegalovirus infection status. Broader findings and caveats from the paper: The cohort was sequenced for TCR beta chains only, and without alpha or paired-chain data the features that could be detected were limited. HLA typing was unavailable for some donors at each locus, so association tests used only the typed subset. The authors suggested that the approach could potentially be generalized to other disease states and immunological phenotypes. In an earlier analysis of 587 of the donors, most TCR beta V segments were observed in productive rearrangements about 87% or about 30% of the time, broadly matching IMGT annotations. A later analysis found that HLA-associated TCR beta chains were more clonally expanded and had lower generation probabilities than equally common non-associated chains. A further reported finding was that TCR beta sequences accurately predicted the HLA-A and HLA-B alleles for most subjects in the first cohort. A later analysis found that most CMV-associated TCR beta chains appeared HLA-restricted, with HLA associations seemingly driven largely by CMV exposure. In a later genetic analysis, a missense DCLRE1C variant was associated with V-gene and J-gene trimming of TCR beta chains, and the association was replicated in an independent cohort. In both the original and validation cohorts, the classifier was reported to diagnose cytomegalovirus status with high specificity and sensitivity. Presence/absence analyses assumed roughly uniform sequencing depth across donors, an assumption that may not hold. In vitro tests confirmed that three of the cytomegalovirus-associated TCR beta chains recognize cytomegalovirus antigens. Strong co-occurrence of HLA alleles, especially DR and DQ, made assigning TCR associations to individual alleles difficult. For the cohort, immune exposure information was limited to CMV serostatus. A later analysis associated 15,000 to 20,000 TCR beta sequences with specific HLA alleles at a false discovery rate of 0.05. Across donors, most TCR sequences were observed very rarely, whereas some public TCRs were present in many individuals. A cluster of highly shared sequence variants was judged likely to be a technical artifact of the sequencing pipeline. In a later analysis, the rate of TCR association differed among HLA loci, with DRB1 alleles having the most associated TCRs and HLA-C alleles having the fewest. A later analysis reported that several top co-occurrence clusters appeared linked to parvovirus B19, influenza, CMV and Epstein-Barr virus. The study listed 150 to 200 TCR beta chains as associated with cytomegalovirus. Because counts were too low, approximately 15 rarely observed V segments, including chromosome 9 orphons, were excluded from the earlier analysis of roughly 580 of the donors. Correlated functional status among segregating V segments might reflect linkage disequilibrium, but an unknown experimental factor could not be ruled out. Compared with the roughly 670-donor mean, donors in an Asian-associated ancestry cluster had fewer N-insertions in productive TCRs, according to a later genetic analysis. Some IMGT-functional V segments, including TRBV6-2 and TRBV6-3, could not be distinguished by the 87-base-pair reads and were therefore excluded.

Taking its sample share into account, this clone is medium-sized (0.01 to 0.1%). Its antigen is not yet known. There are no base qualities to consult, and no much larger clone falls within one base. The cohort comprised 550 to 700 healthy bone marrow donors. Cohort members were all nominally healthy when sampled, although unrecorded immune exposures were likely present. The donor was CMV seropositive and belonged to the group of around 300 seropositive cohort members. A peripheral blood sample was collected from each donor, and TCR beta sequencing was performed on peripheral blood mononuclear cells. The Qiagen DNeasy Blood Extraction Kit was used to extract genomic DNA from the blood cell samples. The library came from the immunoSEQ multiplex PCR assay. For the multiplex PCR, a mixture combining 60 forward primers for TCR Vbeta segments and 13 reverse primers for TCR Jbeta segments was used. The CDR3 region of rearranged TCR beta genes was amplified from genomic DNA by a multiplex PCR assay. Amplified TCR beta libraries were sequenced as 87-base-pair reads on the Illumina HiSeq System. The study's processing was this. A later analysis tallied roughly 78 million unique TCR beta chains across the 700 or so repertoires, and about 12 million of those chains were shared by two or more donors. To remove PCR and sequencing errors, raw reads were error-corrected and collapsed into unique sequences using a nearest-neighbor algorithm that merged closely related sequences. V, D and J gene segments were assigned by aligning CDR3 sequences to IMGT reference sequences. Each retained sequence needed at least a six-nucleotide match to both a V gene segment and a J gene segment. A rearrangement was called productive if the CDR3 had no stop codons and remained in frame with V and J, and every other rearrangement was called non-productive. CDR3 was defined by IMGT convention, running from the second conserved V-encoded cysteine to the conserved J-encoded phenylalanine. The earlier analysis of about 590 of the donors excluded sequences that lacked an unambiguous match to a single V gene segment. An earlier analysis of 500 to 600 of the donors classified V segments as functional when productive rearrangements were above 56.7% and as segregating when the standard deviation between donors was above 5%. To diagnose cytomegalovirus status from the catalog of TCR beta chain sequences, a statistical classification framework was built. In a later analysis, V and J genes were assigned by comparing TCR nucleotide sequences against IMGT/GENE-DB human TR gene sequences. A later analysis assigned CDR3 sequences and most-parsimonious VDJ recombination scenarios with the TCRdist pipeline. In a later analysis, every TCR beta chain was defined by the combination of its CDR3 amino acid sequence and its V-gene family, and reads without a unique V-gene family were dropped. A later analysis removed 550 to 650 highly shared, low-generation-probability nucleotide sequences to deal with suspected cross-contamination and a sequencing artifact. In a later analysis, a clonal expansion index was calculated for each public chain from normalized within-repertoire ranks of inferred template counts. In a later analysis, generation probabilities were computed with a VDJ recombination model fitted to out-of-frame rearrangements, and the resulting probabilities were checked against IGoR. In a later analysis, TCR-TCR, TCR-HLA and TCR-CMV co-occurrence was scored with hypergeometric tests, and a repertoire-size bias correction was applied to TCR pairs. In a later analysis, false discovery rates were estimated by permuting HLA or CMV assignments 20 times. In a later analysis, co-occurring TCRs were grouped using DBSCAN, with TCRdist sequence similarity added in when clustering inside HLA-allele-positive subsets. Repertoires with fewer than 30,000 or more than 120,000 public chains, plus five repertoires with anomalous nucleotide sharing, were excluded from co-occurrence clustering. The clones in this table, taken by TCRdb from immuneACCESS, are in-frame only. Not every clone is retained; where verified, under half of the shortfall comes from an unresolved V gene, and the cause of the rest is unknown. That table gives V, J and clone size, and the DNA gave D and trimming. The sample yields about 50,000 clones; about three quarters were counted once. The ten largest clones add up to more than 7% of the sample.

The CDR3 spans 14 residues, from the cysteine through the phenylalanine. Just CDR3 DNA is preserved here, 42 bases in frame from base 1. CDR1 and CDR2 are read off the germline V gene as MNHEY and SVGAGI. At the junction V is shortened by 0 bases and J by 10 bases, with 10 bases in between. The sequence was obtained from a man in his thirties or forties in good health and CMV-seropositive. Sequenced: PBMCs. The chain is encoded by TRBV6-5 joined to TRBJ1-6, with an unclear D gene assignment. The CDR3 protein: CASSYSGVGSPLHF. The DNA sequence is given as TGTGCCAGCAGTTACTCCGGGGTAGGGTCACCCCTCCACTTT.